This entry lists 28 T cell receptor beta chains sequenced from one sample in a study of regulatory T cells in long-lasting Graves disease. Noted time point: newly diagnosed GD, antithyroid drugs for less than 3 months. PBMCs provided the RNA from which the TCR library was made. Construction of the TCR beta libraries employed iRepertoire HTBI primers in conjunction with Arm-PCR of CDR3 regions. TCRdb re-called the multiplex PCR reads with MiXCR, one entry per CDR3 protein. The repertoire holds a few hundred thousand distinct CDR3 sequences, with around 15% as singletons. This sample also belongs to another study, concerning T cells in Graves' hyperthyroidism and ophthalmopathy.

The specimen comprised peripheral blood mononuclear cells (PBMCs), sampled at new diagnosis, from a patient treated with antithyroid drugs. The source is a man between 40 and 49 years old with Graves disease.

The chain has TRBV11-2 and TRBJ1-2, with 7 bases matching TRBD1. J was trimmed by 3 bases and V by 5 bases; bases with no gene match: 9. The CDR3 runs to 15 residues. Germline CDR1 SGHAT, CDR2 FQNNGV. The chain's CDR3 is CASSPIEGTDYGYTF. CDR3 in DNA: TGTGCCAGCAGCCCGATAGAAGGGACAGACTATGGCTACACCTTC.

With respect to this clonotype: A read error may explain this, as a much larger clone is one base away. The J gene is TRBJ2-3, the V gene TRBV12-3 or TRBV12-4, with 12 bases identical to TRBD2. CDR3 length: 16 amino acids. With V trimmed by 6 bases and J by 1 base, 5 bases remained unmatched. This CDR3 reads CASSPRLAGGTDTQYF. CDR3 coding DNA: TGTGCCAGCAGCCCTCGACTAGCGGGGGGCACAGATACGCAGTATTTT.

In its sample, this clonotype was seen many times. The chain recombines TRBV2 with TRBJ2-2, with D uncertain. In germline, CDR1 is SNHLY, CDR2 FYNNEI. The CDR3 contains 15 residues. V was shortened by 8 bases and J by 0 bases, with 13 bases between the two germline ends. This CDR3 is CASGRDAANTGELFF. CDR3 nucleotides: TGTGCCAGCGGGCGAGACGCCGCGAACACCGGGGAGCTGTTTTTT. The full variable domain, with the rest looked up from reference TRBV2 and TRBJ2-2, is EPEVTQTPSHQVTQMGQEVILRCVPISNHLYFYWYRQILGQKVEFLVSFYNNEISEKSEIFDDQFSVERPDGSNFTLKIRSTKLEDSAMYFCASGRDAANTGELFFGEGSRLTVL.

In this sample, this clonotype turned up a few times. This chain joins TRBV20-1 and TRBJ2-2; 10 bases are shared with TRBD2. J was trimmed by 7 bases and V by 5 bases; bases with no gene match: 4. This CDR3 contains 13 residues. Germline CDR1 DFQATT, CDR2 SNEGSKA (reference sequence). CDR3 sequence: CSASSGGVGELFF. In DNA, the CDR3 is TGCAGTGCTTCTAGCGGGGGTGTCGGGGAGCTGTTTTTT.

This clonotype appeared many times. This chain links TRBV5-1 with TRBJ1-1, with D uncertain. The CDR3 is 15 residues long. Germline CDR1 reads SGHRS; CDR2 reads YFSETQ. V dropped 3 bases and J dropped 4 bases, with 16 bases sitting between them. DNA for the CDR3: TGCGCCAGCAGCTGGATCAGAGCTTCGGGCACTGAAGCTTTCTTT. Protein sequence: CASSWIRASGTEAFF.

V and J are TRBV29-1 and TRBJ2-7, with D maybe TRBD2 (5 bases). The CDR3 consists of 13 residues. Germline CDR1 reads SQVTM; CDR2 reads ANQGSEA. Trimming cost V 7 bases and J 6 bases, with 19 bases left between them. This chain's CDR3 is CSAWREGRTEQYF. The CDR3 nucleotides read TGCAGCGCTTGGCGAGAGGGAAGAACCGAGCAGTACTTC.

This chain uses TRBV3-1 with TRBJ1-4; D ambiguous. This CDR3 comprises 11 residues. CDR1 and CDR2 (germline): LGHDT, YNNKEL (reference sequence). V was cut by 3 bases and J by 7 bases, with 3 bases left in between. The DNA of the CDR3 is TGTGCCAGCAGCCATGGTGAAAAACTGTTTTTT. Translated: CASSHGEKLFF.

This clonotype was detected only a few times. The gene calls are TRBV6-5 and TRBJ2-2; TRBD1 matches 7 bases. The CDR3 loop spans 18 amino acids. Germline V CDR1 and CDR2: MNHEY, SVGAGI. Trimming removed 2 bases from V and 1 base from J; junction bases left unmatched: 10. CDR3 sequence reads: CASSYDRSQGVNTGELFF. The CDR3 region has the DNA TGTGCCAGCAGTTACGATCGATCCCAGGGGGTGAACACCGGGGAGCTGTTTTTT.

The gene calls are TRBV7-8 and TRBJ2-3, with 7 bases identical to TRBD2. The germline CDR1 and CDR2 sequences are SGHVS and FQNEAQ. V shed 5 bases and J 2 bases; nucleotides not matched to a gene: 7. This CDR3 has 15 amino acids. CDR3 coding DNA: TGTGCCAGCAGCCCCGGGACTACGCTCACAGATACGCAGTATTTT. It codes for CASSPGTTLTDTQYF.

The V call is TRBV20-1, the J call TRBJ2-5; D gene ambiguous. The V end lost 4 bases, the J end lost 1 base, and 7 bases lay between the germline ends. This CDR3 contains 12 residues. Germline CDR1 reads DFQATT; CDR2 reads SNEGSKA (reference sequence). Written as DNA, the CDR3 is TGCAGTGCTACCACCACCCAAGAGACCCAGTACTTC. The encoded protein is CSATTTQETQYF.

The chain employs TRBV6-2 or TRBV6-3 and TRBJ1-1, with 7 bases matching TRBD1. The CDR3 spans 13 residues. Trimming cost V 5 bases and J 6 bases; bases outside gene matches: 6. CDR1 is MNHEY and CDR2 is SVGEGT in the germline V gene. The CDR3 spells CASSGDSFSEAFF. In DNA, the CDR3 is TGTGCCAGCAGTGGGGACAGCTTTTCTGAAGCTTTCTTT.

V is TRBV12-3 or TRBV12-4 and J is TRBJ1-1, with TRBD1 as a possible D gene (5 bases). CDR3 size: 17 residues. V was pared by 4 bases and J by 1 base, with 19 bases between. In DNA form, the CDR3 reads TGTGCCAGCAGTTCGATGACAGCGTCGAGAGGGAACACTGAAGCTTTCTTT. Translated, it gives CASSSMTASRGNTEAFF.

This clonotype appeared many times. The CDR3, as DNA: TGCGCCAGCAGCGGCAACCGGGACGCCAATGAGCAGTTCTTC. Residues: CASSGNRDANEQFF. V and J are TRBV5-1 and TRBJ2-1; D is tentatively TRBD1 or TRBD2 (5 bases each). Germline CDR1 reads SGHRS; CDR2 reads YFSETQ. This CDR3 has 14 residues. The V end lost 4 bases, the J end lost 6 bases, and 14 bases lay between the germline ends. Complete variable domain (other parts from reference TRBV5-1 and TRBJ2-1): KAGVTQTPRYLIKTRGQQVTLSCSPISGHRSVSWYQQTPGQGLQFLFEYFSETQRNKGNFPGRFSGRQFSNSRSEMNVSTLELGDSALYLCASSGNRDANEQFFGPGTRLTVL.

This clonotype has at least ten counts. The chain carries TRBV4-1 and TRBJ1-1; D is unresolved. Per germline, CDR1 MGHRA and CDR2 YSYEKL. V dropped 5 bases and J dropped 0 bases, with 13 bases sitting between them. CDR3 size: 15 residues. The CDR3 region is CASSTRSRLNTEAFF. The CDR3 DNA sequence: TGCGCCAGCAGCACAAGATCAAGGTTGAACACTGAAGCTTTCTTT.

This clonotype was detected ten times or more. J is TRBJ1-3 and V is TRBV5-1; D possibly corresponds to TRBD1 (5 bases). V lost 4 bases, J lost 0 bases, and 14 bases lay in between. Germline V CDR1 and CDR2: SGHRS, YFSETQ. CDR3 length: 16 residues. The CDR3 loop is CASSLRGTDSGNTIYF. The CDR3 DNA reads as TGCGCCAGCAGCCTGCGAGGGACCGACTCTGGAAACACCATATATTTT.

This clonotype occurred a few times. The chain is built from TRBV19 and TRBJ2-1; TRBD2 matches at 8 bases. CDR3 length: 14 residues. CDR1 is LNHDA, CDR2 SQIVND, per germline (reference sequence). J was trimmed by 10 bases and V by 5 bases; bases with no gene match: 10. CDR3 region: CASSYRGGSREQFF. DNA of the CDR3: TGTGCCAGTAGTTATCGGGGGGGGAGTCGGGAGCAGTTCTTC.

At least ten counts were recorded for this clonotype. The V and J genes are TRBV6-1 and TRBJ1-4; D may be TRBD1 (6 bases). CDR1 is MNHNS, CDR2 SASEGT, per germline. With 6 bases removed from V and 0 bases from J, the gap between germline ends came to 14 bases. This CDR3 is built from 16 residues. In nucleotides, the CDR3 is TGTGCCAGCAGACGCAGACAGGCGCCAACTAATGAAAAACTGTTTTTT. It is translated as CASRRRQAPTNEKLFF.

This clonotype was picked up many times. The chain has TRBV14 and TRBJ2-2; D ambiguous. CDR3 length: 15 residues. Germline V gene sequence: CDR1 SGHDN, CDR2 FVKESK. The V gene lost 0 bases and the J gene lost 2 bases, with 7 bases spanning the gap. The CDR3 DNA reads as TGTGCCAGCAGCCAAGACAGACTTAACACCGGGGAGCTGTTTTTT. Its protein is CASSQDRLNTGELFF. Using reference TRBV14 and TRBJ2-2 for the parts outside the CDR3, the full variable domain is EAGVTQFPSHSVIEKGQTVTLRCDPISGHDNLYWYRRVMGKEIKFLLHFVKESKQDESGMPNNRFLAERTGGTYSTLKVQPAELEDSGVYFCASSQDRLNTGELFFGEGSRLTVL.

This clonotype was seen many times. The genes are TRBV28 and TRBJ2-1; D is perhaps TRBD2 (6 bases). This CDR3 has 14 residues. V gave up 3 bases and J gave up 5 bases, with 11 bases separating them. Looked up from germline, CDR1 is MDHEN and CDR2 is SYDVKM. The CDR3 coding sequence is TGTGCCAGCAGTTTTCGTCCTAGCGACAATGAGCAGTTCTTC. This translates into CASSFRPSDNEQFF.

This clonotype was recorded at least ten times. In DNA form, the CDR3 reads TGCAGTGCTAGAGTTAGGTGGGGCAATGAGCAGTTCTTC. This encodes CSARVRWGNEQFF. The chain uses TRBV20-1 and TRBJ2-1, with D uncertain. The CDR3 totals 13 residues. The germline V gene encodes CDR1 DFQATT and CDR2 SNEGSKA (reference sequence). V was cut by 1 base and J by 6 bases, with 10 bases left in between.

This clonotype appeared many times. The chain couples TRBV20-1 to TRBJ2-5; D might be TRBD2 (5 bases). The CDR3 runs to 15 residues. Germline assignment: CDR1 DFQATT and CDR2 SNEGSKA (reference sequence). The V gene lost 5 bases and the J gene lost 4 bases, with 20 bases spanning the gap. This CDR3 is CSARNPALDSETQYF. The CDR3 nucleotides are TGCAGTGCTCGGAACCCGGCACTAGATTCAGAGACCCAGTACTTC.

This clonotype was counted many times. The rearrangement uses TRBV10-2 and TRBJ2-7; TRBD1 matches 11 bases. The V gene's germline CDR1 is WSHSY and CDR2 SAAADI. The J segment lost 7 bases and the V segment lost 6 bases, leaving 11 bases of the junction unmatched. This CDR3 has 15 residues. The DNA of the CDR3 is TGCGCCAGCAGCCGACCGGGACAGGGGGTTGAGGAGCAGTACTTC. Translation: CASSRPGQGVEEQYF.

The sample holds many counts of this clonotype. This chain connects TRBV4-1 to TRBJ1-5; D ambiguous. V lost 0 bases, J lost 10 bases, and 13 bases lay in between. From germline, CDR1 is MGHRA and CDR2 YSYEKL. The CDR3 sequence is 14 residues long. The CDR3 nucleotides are TGCGCCAGCAGCCAAGAGGCAGTAGTTAGCCCCCAGCATTTT. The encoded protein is CASSQEAVVSPQHF.

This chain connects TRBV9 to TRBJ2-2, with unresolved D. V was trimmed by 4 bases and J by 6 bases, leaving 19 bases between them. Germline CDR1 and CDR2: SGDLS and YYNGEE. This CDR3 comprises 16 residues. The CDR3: CASSPLVGPDSGELFF. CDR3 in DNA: TGTGCCAGCAGCCCCTTAGTAGGGCCTGATTCCGGGGAGCTGTTTTTT.

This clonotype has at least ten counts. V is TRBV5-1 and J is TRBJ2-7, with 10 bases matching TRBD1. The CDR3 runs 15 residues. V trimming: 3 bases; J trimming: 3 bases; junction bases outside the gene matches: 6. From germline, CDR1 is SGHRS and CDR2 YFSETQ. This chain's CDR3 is CASSSGGTGVYEQYF. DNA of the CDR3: TGCGCCAGCAGCTCCGGGGGGACAGGGGTCTACGAGCAGTACTTC.

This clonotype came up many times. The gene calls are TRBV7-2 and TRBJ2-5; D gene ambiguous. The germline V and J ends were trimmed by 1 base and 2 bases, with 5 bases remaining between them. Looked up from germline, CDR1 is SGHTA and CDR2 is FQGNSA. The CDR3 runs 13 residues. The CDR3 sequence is CASSLGWQETQYF. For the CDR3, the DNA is TGTGCCAGCAGCTTAGGGTGGCAAGAGACCCAGTACTTC.

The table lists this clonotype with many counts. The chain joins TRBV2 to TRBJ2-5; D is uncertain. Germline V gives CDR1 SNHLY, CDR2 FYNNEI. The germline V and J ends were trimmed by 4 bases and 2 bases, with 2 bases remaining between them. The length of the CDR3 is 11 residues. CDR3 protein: CASSGQETQYF. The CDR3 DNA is TGTGCCAGCAGTGGACAAGAGACCCAGTACTTC.

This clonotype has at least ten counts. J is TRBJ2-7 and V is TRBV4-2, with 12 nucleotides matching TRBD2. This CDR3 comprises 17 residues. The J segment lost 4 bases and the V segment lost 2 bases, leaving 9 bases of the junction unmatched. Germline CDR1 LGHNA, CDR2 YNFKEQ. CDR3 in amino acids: CASSQSPPTSGGYEQYF. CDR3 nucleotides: TGTGCCAGCAGCCAATCGCCCCCGACTAGCGGGGGATACGAGCAGTACTTC.